A single TCR beta chain is shown here with its context. Trimming left V 0 bases short and J 3 bases short, with 6 bases between. Germline assignment: CDR1 SGHAT and CDR2 FQDESV (reference sequence). The CDR3 sequence is 13 residues long. These data come from a study of T cell responses to AZD1222 COVID-19 vaccine. Sequenced by immunoSEQ multiplex PCR; TCRdb stores in-frame clones only, minus some. This sample has about 120,000 clones, with roughly 89% found just once. This clonotype was obtained from an adult in good health. J is TRBJ2-7 and V is TRBV11-1; D is unresolved. The sequenced sample was peripheral blood, obtained on day 0 of AZD1222 vaccination. CDR3: CASSLAGNYEQYF. For the CDR3, the DNA is TGTGCCAGCAGCTTAGCAGGGAACTACGAGCAGTACTTC.